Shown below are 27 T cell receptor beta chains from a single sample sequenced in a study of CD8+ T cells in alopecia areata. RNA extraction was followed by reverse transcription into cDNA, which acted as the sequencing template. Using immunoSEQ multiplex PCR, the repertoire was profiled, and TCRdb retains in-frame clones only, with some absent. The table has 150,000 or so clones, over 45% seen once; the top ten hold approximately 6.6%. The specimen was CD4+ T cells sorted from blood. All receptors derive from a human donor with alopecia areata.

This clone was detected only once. CDR3 coding DNA: TGCGCCAGCAGCCCCGGGGACAGGGAGAACACTGAAGCTTTCTTT. Protein: CASSPGDRENTEAFF. The genes are TRBV5-1 and TRBJ1-1; 9 bases map to TRBD1. CDR3 length: 15 amino acids. The trim removed 4 bases at V and 1 base at J, leaving 5 bases unmatched. Germline-derived CDR1 and CDR2 are SGHRS and YFSETQ.

Here the CDR3 reads CSVAKTGLNNEQFF. CDR3 DNA sequence: TGCAGCGTTGCAAAAACGGGGCTTAACAATGAGCAGTTCTTC. V is TRBV29-1 and J is TRBJ2-1; either TRBD1 or TRBD2 may supply D (5 bases each). V was clipped by 4 bases and J by 5 bases, with 15 bases between them. Germline loops: CDR1 SQVTM, CDR2 ANQGSEA. The CDR3 consists of 14 residues.

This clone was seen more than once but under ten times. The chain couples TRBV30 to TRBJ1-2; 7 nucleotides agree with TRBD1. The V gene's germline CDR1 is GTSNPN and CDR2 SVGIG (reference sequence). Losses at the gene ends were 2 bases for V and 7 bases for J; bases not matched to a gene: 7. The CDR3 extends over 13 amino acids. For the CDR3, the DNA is TGTGCCTGGAGTAGCGTCTCAGGGGGTGGCTACACCTTC. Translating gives CAWSSVSGGGYTF.

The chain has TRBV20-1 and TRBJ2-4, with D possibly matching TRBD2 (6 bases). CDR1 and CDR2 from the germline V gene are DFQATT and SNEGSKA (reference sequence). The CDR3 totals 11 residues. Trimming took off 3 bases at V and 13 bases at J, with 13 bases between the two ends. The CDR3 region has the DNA TGCAGTGCTAGTAAAGGAGCGGGCCAGTACTTC. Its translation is CSASKGAGQYF.

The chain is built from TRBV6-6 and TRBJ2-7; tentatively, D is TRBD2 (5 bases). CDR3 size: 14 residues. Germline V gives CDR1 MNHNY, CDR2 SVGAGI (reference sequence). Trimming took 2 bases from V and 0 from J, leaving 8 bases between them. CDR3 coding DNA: TGTGCCAGCAGTTACGTCCGGGGCTCCTACGAGCAGTACTTC. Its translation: CASSYVRGSYEQYF.

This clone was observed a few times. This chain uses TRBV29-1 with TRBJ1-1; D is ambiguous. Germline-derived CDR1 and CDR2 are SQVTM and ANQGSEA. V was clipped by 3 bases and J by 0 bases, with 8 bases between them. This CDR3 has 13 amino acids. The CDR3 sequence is CSVEGNLNTEAFF. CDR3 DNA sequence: TGCAGCGTTGAGGGGAATCTGAACACTGAAGCTTTCTTT.

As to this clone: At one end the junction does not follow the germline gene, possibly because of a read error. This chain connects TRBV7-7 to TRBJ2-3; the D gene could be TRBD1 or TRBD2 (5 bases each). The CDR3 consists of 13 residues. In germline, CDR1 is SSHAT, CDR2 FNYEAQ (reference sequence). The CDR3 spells CASSEGSTDTQYF. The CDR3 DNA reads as TGTGCTAGCAGCGAGGGGAGCACAGATACGCAGTATTTT.

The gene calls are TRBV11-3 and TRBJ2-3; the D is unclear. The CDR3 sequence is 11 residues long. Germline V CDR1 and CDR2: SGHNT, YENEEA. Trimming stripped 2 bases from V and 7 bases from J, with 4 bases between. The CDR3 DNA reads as TGTGCCAGCAGCTTATACTATACGCAGTATTTT. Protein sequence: CASSLYYTQYF.

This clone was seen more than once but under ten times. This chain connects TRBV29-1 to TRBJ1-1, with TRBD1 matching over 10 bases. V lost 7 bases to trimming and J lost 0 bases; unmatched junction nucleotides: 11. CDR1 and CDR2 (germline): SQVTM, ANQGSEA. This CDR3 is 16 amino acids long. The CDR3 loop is CSGQRQGAIMNTEAFF. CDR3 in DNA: TGCAGCGGACAGCGACAGGGGGCGATCATGAACACTGAAGCTTTCTTT. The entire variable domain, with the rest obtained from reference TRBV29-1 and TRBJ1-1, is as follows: SAVISQKPSRDICQRGTSLTIQCQVDSQVTMMFWYRQQPGQSLTLIATANQGSEATYESGFVIDKFPISRPNLTFSTLTVSNMSPEDSSIYLCSGQRQGAIMNTEAFFGQGTRLTVV.

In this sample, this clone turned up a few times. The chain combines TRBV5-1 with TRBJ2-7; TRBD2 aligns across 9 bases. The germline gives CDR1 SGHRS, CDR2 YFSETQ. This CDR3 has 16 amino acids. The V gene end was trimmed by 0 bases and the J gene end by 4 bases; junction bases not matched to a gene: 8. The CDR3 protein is CASSLGFVTSGYEQYF. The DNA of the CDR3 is TGCGCCAGCAGCTTGGGATTTGTGACTAGCGGTTACGAGCAGTACTTC.

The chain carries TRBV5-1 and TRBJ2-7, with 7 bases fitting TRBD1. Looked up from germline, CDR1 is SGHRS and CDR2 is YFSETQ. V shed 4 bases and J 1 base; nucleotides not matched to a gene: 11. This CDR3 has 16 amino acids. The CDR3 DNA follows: TGCGCCAGCAGCCACGGAAGACAGGGCCCGTCCTACGAGCAGTACTTC. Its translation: CASSHGRQGPSYEQYF.

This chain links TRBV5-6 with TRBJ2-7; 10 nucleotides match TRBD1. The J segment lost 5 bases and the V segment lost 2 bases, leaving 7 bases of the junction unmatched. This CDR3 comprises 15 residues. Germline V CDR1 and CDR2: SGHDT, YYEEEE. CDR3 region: CASSFWDRGLHEQYF. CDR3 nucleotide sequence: TGTGCCAGCAGCTTCTGGGACAGGGGTCTCCACGAGCAGTACTTC.

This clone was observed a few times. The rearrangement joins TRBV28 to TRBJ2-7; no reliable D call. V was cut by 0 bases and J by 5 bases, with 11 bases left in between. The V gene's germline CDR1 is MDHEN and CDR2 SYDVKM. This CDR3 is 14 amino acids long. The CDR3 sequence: CASSLWDRANEQYF. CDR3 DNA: TGTGCCAGCAGTTTATGGGACCGGGCCAACGAGCAGTACTTC.

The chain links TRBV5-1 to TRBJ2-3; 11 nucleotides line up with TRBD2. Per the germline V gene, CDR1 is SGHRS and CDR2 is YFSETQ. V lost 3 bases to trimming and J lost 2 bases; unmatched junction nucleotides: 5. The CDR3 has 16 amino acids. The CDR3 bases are TGCGCCAGCAGCTCCGTAGCGGGAGGGGCCACAGATACGCAGTATTTT. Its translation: CASSSVAGGATDTQYF.

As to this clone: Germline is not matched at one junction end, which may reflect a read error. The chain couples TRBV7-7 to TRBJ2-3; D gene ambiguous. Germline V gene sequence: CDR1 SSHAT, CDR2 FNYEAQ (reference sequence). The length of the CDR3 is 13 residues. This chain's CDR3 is CASSAAGPDTQYF. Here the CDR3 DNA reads TGTGCTAGCAGCGCTGCCGGACCTGACACGCAGTATTTT.

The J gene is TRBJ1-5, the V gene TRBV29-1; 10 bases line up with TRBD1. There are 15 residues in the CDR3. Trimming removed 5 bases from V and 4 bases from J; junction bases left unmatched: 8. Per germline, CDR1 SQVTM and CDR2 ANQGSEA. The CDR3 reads CSVLGTGASNQPQHF. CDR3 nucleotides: TGCAGCGTTCTGGGGACAGGGGCCTCGAATCAGCCCCAGCATTTT.

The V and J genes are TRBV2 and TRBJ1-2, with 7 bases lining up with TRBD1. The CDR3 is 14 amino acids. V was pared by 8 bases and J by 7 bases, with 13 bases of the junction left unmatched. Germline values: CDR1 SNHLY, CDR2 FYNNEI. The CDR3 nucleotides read TGTGCCAGCTCCCGGGACAGCTTAAGAACTGGCTACACCTTC. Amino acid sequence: CASSRDSLRTGYTF.

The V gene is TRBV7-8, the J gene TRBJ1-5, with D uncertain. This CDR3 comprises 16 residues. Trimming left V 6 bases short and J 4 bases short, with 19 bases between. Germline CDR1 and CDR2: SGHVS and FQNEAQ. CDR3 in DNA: TGTGCCAGCAGTTCCGGGAAAGGGTCCGCAAATCAGCCCCAGCATTTT. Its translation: CASSSGKGSANQPQHF.

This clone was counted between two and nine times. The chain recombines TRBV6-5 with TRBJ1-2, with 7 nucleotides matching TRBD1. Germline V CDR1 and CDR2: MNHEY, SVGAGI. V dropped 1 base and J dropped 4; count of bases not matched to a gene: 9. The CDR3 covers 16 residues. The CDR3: CASSYLHLGTAYGYTF. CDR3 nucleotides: TGTGCCAGCAGTTACTTGCACCTCGGGACAGCCTATGGCTACACCTTC.

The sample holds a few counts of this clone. The CDR3 bases are TGTGCCAGTAGTATCGGATCGAACACCGGGGAGCTGTTTTTT. Its protein product is CASSIGSNTGELFF. The gene calls are TRBV19 and TRBJ2-2; no definite D call. The CDR3 runs to 14 residues. Per the germline V gene, CDR1 is LNHDA and CDR2 is SQIVND (reference sequence). V shed 3 bases and J shed 0 bases, with 5 bases lying between them. Drawing the rest from reference TRBV19 and TRBJ2-2, the complete variable domain is DGGITQSPKYLFRKEGQNVTLSCEQNLNHDAMYWYRQDPGQGLRLIYYSQIVNDFQKGDIAEGYSVSREKKESFPLTVTSAQKNPTAFYLCASSIGSNTGELFFGEGSRLTVL.

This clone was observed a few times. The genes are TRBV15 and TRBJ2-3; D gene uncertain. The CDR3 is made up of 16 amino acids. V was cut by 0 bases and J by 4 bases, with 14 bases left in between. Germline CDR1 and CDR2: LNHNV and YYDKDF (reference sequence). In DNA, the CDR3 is TGTGCCACCAGCAGAGATCTAGGGCCGGGTCCAGATACGCAGTATTTT. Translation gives CATSRDLGPGPDTQYF.

The CDR3 DNA follows: TGCAGCGTTCGCCAGGACGGCAATCAGCCCCAGCATTTT. Translated: CSVRQDGNQPQHF. The genes are TRBV29-1 and TRBJ1-5; the D is unclear. The ends were cut back, 5 bases at V and 2 bases at J, with 10 bases in the middle. This CDR3 is built from 13 residues. The germline V gene encodes CDR1 SQVTM and CDR2 ANQGSEA.

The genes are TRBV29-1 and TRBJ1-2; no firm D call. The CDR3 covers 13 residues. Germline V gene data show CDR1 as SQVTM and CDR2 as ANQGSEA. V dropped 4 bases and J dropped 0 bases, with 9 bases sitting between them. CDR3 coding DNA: TGCAGCGTTGTCACTCCCGCTAACTATGGCTACACCTTC. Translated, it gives CSVVTPANYGYTF.

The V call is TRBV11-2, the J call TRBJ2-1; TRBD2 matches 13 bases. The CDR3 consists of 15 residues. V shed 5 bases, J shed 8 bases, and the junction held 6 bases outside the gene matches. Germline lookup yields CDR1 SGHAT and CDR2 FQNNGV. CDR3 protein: CASSRTSGSSDEQFF. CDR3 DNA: TGTGCCAGCAGCCGGACTAGCGGGAGCTCAGATGAGCAGTTCTTC.

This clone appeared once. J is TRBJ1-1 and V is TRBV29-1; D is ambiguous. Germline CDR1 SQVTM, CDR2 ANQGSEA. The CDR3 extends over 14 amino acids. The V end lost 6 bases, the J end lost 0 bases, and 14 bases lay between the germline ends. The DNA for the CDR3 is TGCAGCGTGGTCGAACGGAGCATGAACACTGAAGCTTTCTTT. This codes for CSVVERSMNTEAFF.

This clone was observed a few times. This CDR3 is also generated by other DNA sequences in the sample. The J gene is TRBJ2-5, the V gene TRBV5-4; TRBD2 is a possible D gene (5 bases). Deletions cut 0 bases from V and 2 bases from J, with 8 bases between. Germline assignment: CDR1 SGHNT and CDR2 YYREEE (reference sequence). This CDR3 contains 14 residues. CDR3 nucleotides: TGTGCCAGCAGCTTGGCGAGGGCACAAGAGACCCAGTACTTC. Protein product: CASSLARAQETQYF.

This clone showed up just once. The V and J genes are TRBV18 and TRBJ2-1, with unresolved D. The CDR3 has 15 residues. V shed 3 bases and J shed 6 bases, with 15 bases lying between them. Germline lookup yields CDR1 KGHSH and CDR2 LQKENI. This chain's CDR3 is CASSPDSRLINEQFF. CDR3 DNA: TGTGCCAGCTCACCGGATAGCCGGCTAATCAATGAGCAGTTCTTC.